This TCR beta chain comes out of a study of tumor-infiltrating lymphocytes in primary liver carcinoma. At the level of the study: The yield of productive TCRbeta reads per sample was roughly 3.5 to 7.13 million and was similar across tissue types.

The input was 500 ng total RNA; TCR beta cDNA was made from it with a constant-region primer. Employing slightly modified ARM-PCR, three nested multiplex PCR rounds were run, and these gave rise to the TCR beta libraries. Amplification in the first two PCR rounds was performed using TRBV1-TRBV30 forward primers and a C-beta reverse primer for around 11 cycles each. Via MiXCR, TCRdb re-called the multiplex PCR reads, giving one row per CDR3 protein. The data contain about 310,000 distinct CDR3 sequences, 58% of them singletons. The blood RNA (from unsorted whole blood) was obtained, and germline DNA was also extracted. Preoperatively, peripheral blood was drawn, approximately 4.4 milliliters in total. The CDR3 consists of 12 residues. V dropped 2 bases and J dropped 7 bases, with 5 bases sitting between them. Looked up from germline, CDR1 is LGHNA and CDR2 is YSLEER.

The sequence came from a woman in her 30s with primary liver carcinoma and hepatitis B virus infection. The sample consisted of peripheral blood. The V call is TRBV4-3, the J call TRBJ2-2; D remains unclear. CDR3 DNA sequence: TGCGCCAGCAGCCAAAATGACGGGGAGCTGTTTTTT. Its protein is CASSQNDGELFF.